The TCR beta chain under discussion was sequenced for a study of post-analysis software for immune sequencing data. Study-level background: Patients had relapsing-remitting, secondary progressive or progressive-relapsing multiple sclerosis; some lacked subtype. Overall study findings and caveats: The five TRBV segments detected at higher frequency in patients than in controls included TRBV5-6, TRBV5-1 and TRBV20-1.

The CDR3 loop spans 16 amino acids. Germline V lookup: CDR1 SGHTA, CDR2 FQGNSA. To note about this clonotype: Antigen specificity is unknown. A read error may account for a junction end that differs from germline.

Every TCR beta cDNA library bore unique molecular identifiers. MiXCR, applied by TCRdb to the PCR reads, yields one record per CDR3 protein. The table lists fewer than 850,000 distinct CDR3 sequences, roughly 27% of them singletons. V and J are TRBV7-2 and TRBJ1-2; the match to TRBD1 covers 7 bases. The sequence derives from a girl aged 5-17 years with multiple sclerosis. The sequenced sample was blood. In DNA form, the CDR3 reads TGTGCCGGCAGCGCTGGGACAGCTTTGTCCTACTATGGCTACACCTTC. Its protein is CAGSAGTALSYYGYTF.